The entry below describes one T cell receptor (beta chain). Its specificity is unknown. The sample is drawn from a study of T cell responses to AZD1222 COVID-19 vaccine. TCRdb keeps only in-frame clones here, not all; method: immunoSEQ multiplex PCR. The sample has approximately 120,000 clones; roughly 90% are singletons. Overall study results and limits: A reported finding is that nearly half of spike-specific TCRs target unmutated variant regions. Increased Spike-specific TCR breadth and depth were observed after two AZD1222 doses. The donor cohort was predominantly white British with a female majority, and clonal diversity may have been underestimated.

Germline CDR1 and CDR2: MNHEY and SVGAGI. CDR3 size: 13 residues. Trimming took 0 bases from V and 4 from J, leaving 6 bases between them. The clonotype was recovered from an adult in good health. The sample in question was peripheral blood, obtained on day 0 of AZD1222 vaccination. This chain connects TRBV6-5 to TRBJ1-2; unclear D gene. The CDR3 nucleotides read TGTGCCAGCAGTTACTCCCGACTCTATGGCTACACCTTC. Translation gives CASSYSRLYGYTF.